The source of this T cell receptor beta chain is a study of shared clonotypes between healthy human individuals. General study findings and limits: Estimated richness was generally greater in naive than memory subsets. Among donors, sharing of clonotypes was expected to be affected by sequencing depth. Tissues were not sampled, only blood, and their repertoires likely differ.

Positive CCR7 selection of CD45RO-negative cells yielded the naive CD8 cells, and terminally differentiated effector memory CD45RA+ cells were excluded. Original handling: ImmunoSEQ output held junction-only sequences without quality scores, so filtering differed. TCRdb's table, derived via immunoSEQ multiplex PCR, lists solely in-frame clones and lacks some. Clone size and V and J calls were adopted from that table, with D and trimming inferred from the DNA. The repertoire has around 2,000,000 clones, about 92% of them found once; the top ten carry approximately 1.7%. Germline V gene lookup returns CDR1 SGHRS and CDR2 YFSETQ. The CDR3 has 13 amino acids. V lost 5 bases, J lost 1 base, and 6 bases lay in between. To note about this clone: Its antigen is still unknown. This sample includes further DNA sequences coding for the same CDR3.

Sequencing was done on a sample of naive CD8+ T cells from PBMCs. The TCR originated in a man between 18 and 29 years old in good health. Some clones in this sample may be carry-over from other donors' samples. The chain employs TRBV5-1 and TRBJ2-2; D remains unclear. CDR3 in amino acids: CASRGGNTGELFF. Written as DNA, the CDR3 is TGCGCCAGCAGGGGTGGGAACACCGGGGAGCTGTTTTTT. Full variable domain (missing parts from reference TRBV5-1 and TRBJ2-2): KAGVTQTPRYLIKTRGQQVTLSCSPISGHRSVSWYQQTPGQGLQFLFEYFSETQRNKGNFPGRFSGRQFSNSRSEMNVSTLELGDSALYLCASRGGNTGELFFGEGSRLTVL.